The source of this T cell receptor beta chain is a study of STAT5B mutations in CD4+ large granular lymphocyte leukemia. Looking at the study overall: Among healthy donors, a particular HLA allele went with more CDR3 'QG' motifs. General study findings and limits: Main leukemic clonotypes were patient-specific, but 25% appeared at low frequency elsewhere.

The method was immunoSEQ multiplex PCR; TCRdb's version includes in-frame clones alone and lacks a portion of them. The sample lists 35,000 to 40,000 clones, 75% to 85% occurring once. This CDR3 is 17 amino acids long. V shed 2 bases and J shed 2 bases, with 16 bases lying between them. Per germline, CDR1 SGHDT and CDR2 YYEEEE. Concerning this clone itself: Its antigen is still unknown.

The chain is built from TRBV5-6 and TRBJ2-2; D call uncertain. The TCR comes from a human donor in good health. The source material was CD4+ T cells from blood buffy coats. CDR3 coding DNA: TGTGCCAGCAGCTTATATCTCGTCGAACTAAACACCGGGGAGCTGTTTTTT. Its protein is CASSLYLVELNTGELFF.